Listed below are T cell receptor beta chains from one sample, sequenced in a study of beta chain features in type 1 diabetes. Using immunoSEQ multiplex PCR, the repertoire was profiled, and TCRdb retains in-frame clones only, with some absent. This sample has 350,000 to 450,000 clones; 11% to 15% occur once, and the top ten carry less than 0.04%. Input material: naive CD4+ T cells from blood. The receptor source for this set is a man aged 25-45 years in good health. The conserved cysteine and the conserved F or W are not part of the CDR3 here.

V: TRBV30; J: TRBJ1-2; CDR3: ACGRKSHYGYT
V: TRBV11-2; J: TRBJ2-5; CDR3: ASSFYQRETQY
V: TRBV7-6; J: TRBJ2-5; CDR3: ASSLVGGETQY
V: TRBV7-9; J: TRBJ2-2; CDR3: ASSPTSGRIKAGELF
V: TRBV7-7; J: TRBJ2-1; CDR3: ASSGSRGNEQF
V: TRBV18; J: TRBJ2-3; CDR3: ASSPELAGDTQY
V: TRBV30; J: TRBJ1-3; CDR3: AWNTMGLDTIY
V: TRBV15; J: TRBJ2-5; CDR3: ATSQRIRDQETQY
V: TRBV20-1; J: TRBJ1-2; CDR3: SARAGHGYT
V: TRBV5-1; J: TRBJ2-1; CDR3: ASSGGRNNEQF
V: TRBV7-8; J: TRBJ1-6; CDR3: ASSLGTAPDSPLH
V: TRBV7-8; J: TRBJ2-5; CDR3: ASSASIETQY
V: TRBV7-7; J: TRBJ2-5; CDR3: ASSPGGQETQY
V: TRBV10-3; J: TRBJ2-3; CDR3: AIGGTPDSDTQY
V: TRBV6-5; J: TRBJ2-7; CDR3: ATSRGPGEQY
V: TRBV5-1; J: TRBJ2-7; CDR3: ASSQGLEIGEQY
V: TRBV30; J: TRBJ1-5; CDR3: AWSDQENQPQH
V: TRBV7-2; J: TRBJ1-5; CDR3: ASSLSGTGLGQPQH
V: TRBV5-1; J: TRBJ2-2; CDR3: ASSLARNSGGANTGELF
V: TRBV9; J: TRBJ1-6; CDR3: ASSAKPYNSPLH
V: TRBV5-1; J: TRBJ2-1; CDR3: ASSLQANNEQF
V: TRBV9; J: TRBJ2-1; CDR3: ASSAFTSGVDEQF
V: TRBV9; J: TRBJ2-5; CDR3: ASSVGNRVETQY
V: TRBV7-2; J: TRBJ2-1; CDR3: ASSSSGRANEQF
V: TRBV9; J: TRBJ2-5; CDR3: ASSVGRWRQQETQY
V: TRBV5-4; J: TRBJ2-5; CDR3: ASRPSGREQETQY